Presented here are 11 T cell receptor beta chains from one specimen sequenced in a study of T cells in Graves' hyperthyroidism and ophthalmopathy. Amplification of TCR beta CDR3 regions used RNA as the template. Initially, a first-round RT-PCR of the TCR CDR3 employed the HTBI primer set. TCRdb re-analysed the multiplex PCR reads in MiXCR, keeping a single row per CDR3 protein. The sample has some 760,000 distinct CDR3 sequences, 14% seen once. The material sequenced was blood. These receptors were obtained from a woman under 30 with Graves' hyperthyroidism.

The chain uses TRBV15 and TRBJ1-5; D unclear. Germline V lookup: CDR1 LNHNV, CDR2 YYDKDF (reference sequence). This CDR3 has 15 residues. Trimming shortened V by 5 bases and J by 5 bases, and 16 bases separated the two germline ends. The CDR3 loop reads CATSLREGLHQPQHF. Here the CDR3 DNA reads TGTGCCACCAGCCTCCGTGAAGGGCTTCATCAGCCCCAGCATTTT. Drawing the rest from reference TRBV15 and TRBJ1-5, the complete variable domain is DAMVIQNPRYQVTQFGKPVTLSCSQTLNHNVMYWYQQKSSQAPKLLFHYYDKDFNNEADTPDNFQSRRPNTSFCFLDIRSPGLGDTAMYLCATSLREGLHQPQHFGDGTRLSIL.

This clonotype was counted many times. V and J are TRBV2 and TRBJ1-1; 7 nucleotides align to TRBD1. The CDR3 is 13 amino acids. Trimming took 10 bases from V and 11 from J; bases not matched to a gene: 16. CDR1 and CDR2 from the germline V gene are SNHLY and FYNNEI. This CDR3 is CATIGQEVGGAFF. The DNA of the CDR3 is TGTGCCACCATCGGACAGGAGGTGGGGGGGGCTTTCTTT.

This clonotype appeared a few times. CDR3 sequence: CAWATGGARETQYF. DNA for the CDR3: TGTGCCTGGGCTACAGGGGGCGCGCGGGAGACCCAGTACTTC. V is TRBV30 and J is TRBJ2-5, with 9 bases that match TRBD1. Per germline, CDR1 GTSNPN and CDR2 SVGIG (reference sequence). V was pared by 5 bases and J by 5 bases, with 9 bases of the junction left unmatched. This CDR3 has 14 residues.

Many counts were recorded for this clonotype. The gene calls are TRBV6-2 or TRBV6-3 and TRBJ2-3; D possibly corresponds to TRBD2 (5 bases). The CDR3 covers 13 residues. V shed 7 bases and J shed 0 bases, with 8 bases lying between them. Germline-derived CDR1 and CDR2 are MNHEY and SVGEGT. The chain's CDR3 is CASKPGSTDTQYF. CDR3 DNA sequence: TGTGCCAGCAAACCGGGGAGCACAGATACGCAGTATTTT.

This chain links TRBV11-2 with TRBJ1-2, with a possible D match to TRBD1 (6 bases). The CDR3 has 14 amino acids. Trimming took off 0 bases at V and 5 bases at J, with 10 bases between the two ends. The V gene's germline CDR1 is SGHAT and CDR2 FQNNGV. The CDR3 DNA is TGTGCCAGCAGCTTAGATGAGGGGGGTTATGGCTACACCTTC. Its protein is CASSLDEGGYGYTF.

CDR3 DNA sequence: TGTGCCAGCAGCCACTACACCAGGCCAGTACCCTTAGCCAAAAACATTCAGTACTTC. Translated: CASSHYTRPVPLAKNIQYF. The V gene is TRBV7-9, the J gene TRBJ2-4; D is ambiguous. Per germline, CDR1 SEHNR and CDR2 FQNEAQ (reference sequence). Trimming stripped 5 bases from V and 0 bases from J, with 23 bases between. The CDR3 totals 19 residues.

This clonotype was seen many times. The chain has TRBV27 and TRBJ2-7; 9 nucleotides align to TRBD1. The CDR3 extends over 17 amino acids. Trimming took 2 bases from V and 0 from J; bases not matched to a gene: 8. Germline lookup yields CDR1 MNHEY and CDR2 SMNVEV (reference sequence). Here the CDR3 reads CASSLRLGQGTSYEQYF. The CDR3 nucleotides read TGTGCCAGCAGTTTAAGGTTGGGACAGGGTACCTCCTACGAGCAGTACTTC.

This clonotype was counted at least ten times. The chain combines TRBV18 with TRBJ1-1; D ambiguous. With 4 bases removed from V and 1 base from J, the gap between germline ends came to 10 bases. This CDR3 is built from 14 residues. From germline, CDR1 is KGHSH and CDR2 LQKENI. CDR3 protein: CASSQYQRNTEAFF. The CDR3 coding sequence is TGTGCCAGCTCACAATATCAAAGGAACACTGAAGCTTTCTTT. The variable domain in full, completed from reference TRBV18 and TRBJ1-1, reads NAGVMQNPRHLVRRRGQEARLRCSPMKGHSHVYWYRQLPEEGLKFMVYLQKENIIDESGMPKERFSAEFPKEGPSILRIQQVVRGDSAAYFCASSQYQRNTEAFFGQGTRLTVV.

Only a few counts were recorded for this clonotype. The chain is built from TRBV11-3 and TRBJ2-2, with TRBD1 as a possible D gene (5 bases). There are 12 residues in the CDR3. Germline lookup yields CDR1 SGHNT and CDR2 YENEEA. V was clipped by 5 bases and J by 7 bases, with 8 bases between them. CDR3 bases: TGTGCCAGCAGCACCCAGGGCGGGGAGCTGTTTTTT. It specifies CASSTQGGELFF.

In this sample, this clonotype turned up a few times. CDR3 residues: CASRASGRLHNEQFF. For the CDR3, the DNA is TGTGCCAGTAGGGCTAGCGGGAGGTTACACAATGAGCAGTTCTTC. The rearrangement links TRBV19 to TRBJ2-1, with TRBD2 identical over 11 bases. The CDR3 spans 15 residues. The V segment lost 6 bases and the J segment 5 bases; nucleotides outside the gene matches: 6. CDR1 LNHDA and CDR2 SQIVND come from the germline V gene (reference sequence).

This clonotype came up many times. The V gene is TRBV10-3, the J gene TRBJ2-5; D might be TRBD2 (6 bases). Germline-derived CDR1 and CDR2 are ENHRY and SYGVKD. Between the trimmed V and J ends, which lost 5 bases and 2 bases, there was a span of 12 bases. This CDR3 is 14 amino acids long. The CDR3 protein is CAISQVGGQETQYF. Written as DNA, the CDR3 is TGTGCCATCAGTCAAGTCGGGGGACAAGAGACCCAGTACTTC.